This T cell receptor beta chain was profiled in a study of CD8 T cells in Susac syndrome (dated by TCRdb to the late 2010s). Describing the broader study: Whether CD8+ T cell activation and differentiation in Susac syndrome was antigen driven was tested using repertoire sequencing. Clonality of the CD8+ T cell repertoire was compared between roughly eleven healthy donors, approximately 14 Susac syndrome patients and about 15 multiple sclerosis patients. Study-level results and caveats: The study acknowledged that relatively few individuals were included in the TCR sequencing and HLA analysis.

RNA was extracted using the RNeasy kit, and 0.5 to 1 microgram was reverse transcribed with random hexamers. The immunoSEQ multiplex PCR assay, covering 54 Vbeta and 13 Jbeta segments, was used to amplify TCR beta CDR3 regions. PCR amplification bias was corrected using a synthetic template baseline for primer optimization and computational correction. The paper's data handling went like this. Reads were annotated to V, D and J genes per IMGT and analyzed with immunoSEQ Analyzer, keeping only productive sequences. Clonality was computed as one minus Shannon entropy normalized by log2 of the number of productive unique sequences. For each patient and control, public and private clones were evaluated among the 100 most prevalent clones. Susac-specific clones were defined as absent from healthy and MS cohorts, 800 to 1,200 published viral clones and other ImmuneACCESS disease sequences. The public reads were quality trimmed at Q25 with fastp and then assembled into clones with MiXCR by TCRdb, keeping productive beta chains. Duplicate CDR3 protein sequences are folded into a single record with the most common DNA and genes. TCRdb's processing, not the authors' own work, is the source of the V and J calls. Across this sample there are a few hundred thousand distinct CDR3 sequences, with roughly 85% seen only once. The ten largest clones take up 0.11% of the sample.

A note on this clonotype: This receptor's antigen is unknown. Per-base qualities were not stored, and no clone one base away is much larger.

High-throughput TCR beta sequencing profiled peripheral blood CD8+ and CD4+ T cells from healthy donors, Susac syndrome patients and multiple sclerosis patients. The multiple sclerosis controls were treatment-naive patients who had stable or active relapsing-remitting disease and met the revised McDonald criteria. Bulk CD8+ and CD4+ T cells were purified by magnetic negative isolation, whereas CD8+ TEMRA cells were enriched by FACS. Blood was drawn into EDTA tubes, processed within 24 hours, and PBMCs were isolated by density gradient centrifugation. PBMCs intended for TCR sequencing were cryopreserved in liquid nitrogen and were subsequently thawed in a 37 degrees C water bath. Purity of sorted or isolated CD4+, CD8+ and CD8+ TEMRA cells was at least 90%. The receptor was isolated from a human donor with multiple sclerosis. Sample: CD8+ T cells from PBMCs.

The base sequence is TGTGCCAGCAGCTCCGGGACACCAGAGACCCAGTACTTC. Translated, it gives CASSSGTPETQYF. This receptor chain uses TRBV12-3 or TRBV12-4 and TRBJ2-5; TRBD1 is a possible D gene, resting on 6 matching bases. The CDR3 has 13 amino acids, counting the end cysteine and phenylalanine. The entry retains the CDR3 DNA only, 39 bases that are in frame from base 1. Cut back by 6 bases and 4 bases, the V and J ends lie 12 bases apart.